This T cell receptor beta chain was captured by sequencing in a study of T cell responses to AZD1222 COVID-19 vaccine. Study-level results: Baseline serostatus was positive in only a handful of AZD1222 recipients. Sampled repertoires all dated from after the peak T cell response. Donors were mostly white British, more females; clonal diversity possibly underestimated. Two doses of AZD1222 preceded a rise in Spike-specific TCR breadth and depth.

Trimming removed 0 bases from V and 7 bases from J, with 13 bases in between. Germline loops: CDR1 SGHRS, CDR2 YFSETQ. The CDR3 length is 14 residues. Profiling relied on immunoSEQ multiplex PCR, and the TCRdb table lists in-frame clones only, not all of them. There are about 100,000 clones in the sample; roughly 86% occur only once, and 3.5% to 4.5% lies in the top ten. Concerning this clone: Its antigen is undetermined.

This TCR was recovered from an adult in good health. The sequencing here drew on peripheral blood, taken on day 0 of MenACWY control vaccination. The V and J genes are TRBV5-1 and TRBJ1-2; D may be TRBD1 (5 bases). CDR3 DNA sequence: TGCGCCAGCAGCTTGGATTTAGGGGTGGGTGGCTACACCTTC. This translates into CASSLDLGVGGYTF.